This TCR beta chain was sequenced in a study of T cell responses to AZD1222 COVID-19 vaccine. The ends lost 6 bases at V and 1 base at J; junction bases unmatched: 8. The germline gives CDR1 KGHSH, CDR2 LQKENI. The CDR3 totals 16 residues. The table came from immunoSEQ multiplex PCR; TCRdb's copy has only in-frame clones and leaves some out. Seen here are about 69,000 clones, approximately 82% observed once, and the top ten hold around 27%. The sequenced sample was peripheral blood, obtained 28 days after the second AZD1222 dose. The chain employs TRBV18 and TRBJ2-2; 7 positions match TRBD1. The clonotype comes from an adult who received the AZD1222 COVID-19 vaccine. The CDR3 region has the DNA TGTGCCAGCTCCCCCGGACAGGACAGGAACACCGGGGAGCTGTTTTTT. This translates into CASSPGQDRNTGELFF.